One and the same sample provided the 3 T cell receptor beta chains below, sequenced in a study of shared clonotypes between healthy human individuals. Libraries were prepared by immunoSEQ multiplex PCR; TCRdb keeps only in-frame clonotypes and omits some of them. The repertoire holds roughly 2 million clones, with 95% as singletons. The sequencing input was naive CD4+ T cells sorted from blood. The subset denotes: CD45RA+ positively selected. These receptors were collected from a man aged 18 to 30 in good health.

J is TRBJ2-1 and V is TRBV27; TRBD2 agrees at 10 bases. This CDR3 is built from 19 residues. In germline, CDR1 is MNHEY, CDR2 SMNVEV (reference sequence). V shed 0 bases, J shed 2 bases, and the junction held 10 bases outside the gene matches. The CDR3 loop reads CASSLSSSGRTVPYNEQFF. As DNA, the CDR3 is TGTGCCAGCAGTTTATCGTCTAGCGGGAGAACCGTACCCTACAATGAGCAGTTCTTC.

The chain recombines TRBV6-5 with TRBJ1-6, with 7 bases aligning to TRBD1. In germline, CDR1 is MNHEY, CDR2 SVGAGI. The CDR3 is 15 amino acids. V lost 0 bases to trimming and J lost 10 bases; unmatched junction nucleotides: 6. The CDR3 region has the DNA TGTGCCAGCAGTTACTCGACAGGGAGGGGATCACCCCTCCACTTT. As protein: CASSYSTGRGSPLHF.

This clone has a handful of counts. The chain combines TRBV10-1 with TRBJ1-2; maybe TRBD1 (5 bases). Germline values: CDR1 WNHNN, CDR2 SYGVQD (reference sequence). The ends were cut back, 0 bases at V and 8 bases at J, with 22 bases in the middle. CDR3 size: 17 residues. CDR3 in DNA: TGCGCCAGCAGTGAGTCGTCGGGTCGCCAGGGCGCAAAAGGCTACACCTTC. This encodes CASSESSGRQGAKGYTF.